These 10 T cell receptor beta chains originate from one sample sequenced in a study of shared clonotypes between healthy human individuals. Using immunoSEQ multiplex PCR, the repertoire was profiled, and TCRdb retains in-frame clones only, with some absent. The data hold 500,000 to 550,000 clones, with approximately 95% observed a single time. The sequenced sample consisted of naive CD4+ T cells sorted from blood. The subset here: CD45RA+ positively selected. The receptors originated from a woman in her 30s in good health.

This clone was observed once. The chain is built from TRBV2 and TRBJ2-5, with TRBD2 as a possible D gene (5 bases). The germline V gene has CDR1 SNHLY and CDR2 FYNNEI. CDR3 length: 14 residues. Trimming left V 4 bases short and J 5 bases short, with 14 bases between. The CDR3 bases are TGTGCCAGCAGTGGGACTGGCCCAACGGAGACCCAGTACTTC. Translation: CASSGTGPTETQYF.

The chain's CDR3 is CASSEPTSGRHPYNEQFF. CDR3 nucleotide sequence: TGCGCCAGCAGTGAACCCACTAGCGGGAGGCACCCCTACAATGAGCAGTTCTTC. The V and J genes are TRBV10-1 and TRBJ2-1, with 12 bases aligning to TRBD2. The CDR3 sequence is 18 residues long. CDR1 is WNHNN and CDR2 is SYGVQD in the germline V gene (reference sequence). With V trimmed by 3 bases and J by 2 bases, 8 bases remained unmatched.

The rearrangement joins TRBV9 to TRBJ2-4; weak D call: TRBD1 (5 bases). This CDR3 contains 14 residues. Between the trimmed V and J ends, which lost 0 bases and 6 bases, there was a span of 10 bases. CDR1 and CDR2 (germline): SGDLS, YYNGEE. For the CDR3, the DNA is TGTGCCAGCAGCGTAGAGTCAGGGCGAAACATTCAGTACTTC. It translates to CASSVESGRNIQYF. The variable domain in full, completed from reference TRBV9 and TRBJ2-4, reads DSGVTQTPKHLITATGQRVTLRCSPRSGDLSVYWYQQSLDQGLQFLIQYYNGEERAKGNILERFSAQQFPDLHSELNLSSLELGDSALYFCASSVESGRNIQYFGAGTRLSVL.

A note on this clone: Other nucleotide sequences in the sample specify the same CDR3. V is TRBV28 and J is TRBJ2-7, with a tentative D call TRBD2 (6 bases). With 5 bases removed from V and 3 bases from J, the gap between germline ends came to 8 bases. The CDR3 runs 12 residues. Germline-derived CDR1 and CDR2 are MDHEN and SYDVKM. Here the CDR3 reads CASSTGGYEQYF. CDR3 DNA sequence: TGTGCCAGCAGTACCGGGGGCTACGAGCAGTACTTC. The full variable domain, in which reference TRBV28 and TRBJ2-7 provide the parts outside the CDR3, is DVKVTQSSRYLVKRTGEKVFLECVQDMDHENMFWYRQDPGLGLRLIYFSYDVKMKEKGDIPEGYSVSREKKERFSLILESASTNQTSMYLCASSTGGYEQYFGPGTRLTVT.

CDR3 in amino acids: CASSLVETNTEAFF. CDR3 bases: TGCGCCAGCAGCTTGGTAGAAACGAACACTGAAGCTTTCTTT. V is TRBV5-1 and J is TRBJ1-1; D gene unclear. The CDR3 is made up of 14 amino acids. Germline values: CDR1 SGHRS, CDR2 YFSETQ. With 0 bases removed from V and 1 base from J, the gap between germline ends came to 7 bases.

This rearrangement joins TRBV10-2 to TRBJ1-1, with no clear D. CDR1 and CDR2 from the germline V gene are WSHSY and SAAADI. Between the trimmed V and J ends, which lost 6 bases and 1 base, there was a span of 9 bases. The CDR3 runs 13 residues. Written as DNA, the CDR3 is TGCGCCAGCAGCGGTCATAGGAACACTGAAGCTTTCTTT. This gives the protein CASSGHRNTEAFF.

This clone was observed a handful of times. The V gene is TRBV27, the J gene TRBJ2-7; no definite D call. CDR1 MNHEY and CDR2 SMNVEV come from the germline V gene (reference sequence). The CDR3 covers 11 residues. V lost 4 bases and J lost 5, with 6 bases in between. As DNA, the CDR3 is TGTGCCAGCAGTTCCCTTCACGAGCAGTACTTC. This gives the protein CASSSLHEQYF.

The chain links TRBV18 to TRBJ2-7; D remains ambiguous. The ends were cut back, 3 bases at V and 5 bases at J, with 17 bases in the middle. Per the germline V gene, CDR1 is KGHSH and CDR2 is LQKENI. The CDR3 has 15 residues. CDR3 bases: TGTGCCAGCTCACCCCGGGCCACCTTTTTTCACGAGCAGTACTTC. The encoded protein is CASSPRATFFHEQYF.

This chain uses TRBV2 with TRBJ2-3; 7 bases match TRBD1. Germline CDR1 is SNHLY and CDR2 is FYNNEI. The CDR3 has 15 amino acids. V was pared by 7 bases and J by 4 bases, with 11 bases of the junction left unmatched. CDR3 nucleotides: TGTGCCAGCACTAGGGGGCTCCAGATGCCAGATACGCAGTATTTT. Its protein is CASTRGLQMPDTQYF.

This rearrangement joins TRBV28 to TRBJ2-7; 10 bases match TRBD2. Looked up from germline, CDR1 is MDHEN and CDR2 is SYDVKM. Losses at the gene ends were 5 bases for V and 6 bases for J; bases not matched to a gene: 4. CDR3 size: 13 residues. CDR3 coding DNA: TGTGCCAGCAGTACTAGCGGGACCATCGAGCAGTACTTC. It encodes CASSTSGTIEQYF. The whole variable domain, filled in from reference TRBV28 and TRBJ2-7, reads DVKVTQSSRYLVKRTGEKVFLECVQDMDHENMFWYRQDPGLGLRLIYFSYDVKMKEKGDIPEGYSVSREKKERFSLILESASTNQTSMYLCASSTSGTIEQYFGPGTRLTVT.